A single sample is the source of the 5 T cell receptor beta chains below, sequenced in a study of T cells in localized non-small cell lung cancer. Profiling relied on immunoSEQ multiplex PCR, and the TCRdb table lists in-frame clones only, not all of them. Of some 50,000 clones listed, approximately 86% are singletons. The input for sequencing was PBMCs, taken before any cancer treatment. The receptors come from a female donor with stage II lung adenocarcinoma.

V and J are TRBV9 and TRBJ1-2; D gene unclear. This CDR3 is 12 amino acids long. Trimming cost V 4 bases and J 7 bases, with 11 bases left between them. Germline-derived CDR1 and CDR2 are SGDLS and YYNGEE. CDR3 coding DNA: TGTGCCAGCAGCCAACCCTCTCCTGGCTACACCTTC. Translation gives CASSQPSPGYTF.

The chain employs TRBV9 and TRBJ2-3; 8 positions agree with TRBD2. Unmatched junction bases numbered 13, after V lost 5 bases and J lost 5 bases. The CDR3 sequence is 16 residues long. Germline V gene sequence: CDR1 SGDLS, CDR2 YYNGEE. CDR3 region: CASSNSSGVPRDTQYF. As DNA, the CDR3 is TGTGCCAGCAGTAATAGTAGCGGGGTGCCGAGAGATACGCAGTATTTT.

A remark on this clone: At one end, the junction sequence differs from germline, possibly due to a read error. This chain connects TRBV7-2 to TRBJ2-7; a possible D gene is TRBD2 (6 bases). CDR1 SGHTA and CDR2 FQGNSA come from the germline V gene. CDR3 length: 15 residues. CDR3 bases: TGTGCCAGCAGATTAGGGGCGGGGCCTTCCTACGAGCAGTACTTC. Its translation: CASRLGAGPSYEQYF.

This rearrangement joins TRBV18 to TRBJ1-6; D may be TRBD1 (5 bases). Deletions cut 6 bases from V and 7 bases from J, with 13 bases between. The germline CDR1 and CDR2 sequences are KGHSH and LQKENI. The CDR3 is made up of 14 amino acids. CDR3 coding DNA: TGTGCCAGCTCTGGGCGGGAGGGGAATTCACCCCTCCACTTT. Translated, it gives CASSGREGNSPLHF.

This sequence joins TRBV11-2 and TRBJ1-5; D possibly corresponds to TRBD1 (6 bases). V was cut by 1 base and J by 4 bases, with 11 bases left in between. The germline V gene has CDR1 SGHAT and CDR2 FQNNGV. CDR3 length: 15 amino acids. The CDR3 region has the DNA TGTGCCAGCAGCTTAGGGAAAGGGGGGAATCAGCCCCAGCATTTT. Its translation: CASSLGKGGNQPQHF.